The next 29 T cell receptor beta chains were all read from a single sample in a study of Ad26.COV2.S vaccination and SARS-CoV-2 variants. Data came from immunoSEQ multiplex PCR; TCRdb stores just in-frame clones and leaves some out. The data contain a few hundred thousand clones, approximately 87% of them singletons. This sample's treatment: 15 to 20 received Ad26.COV2.S at low or high dose, single or two shots; roughly five received placebo; per-sample allocation not given. Specimens were obtained on day 63 following the first vaccine or placebo injection. The material sequenced was peripheral blood, taken in a trial of Ad26.COV2.S vaccine versus placebo. The receptors derive from a person between 18 and 60 years old who received the Ad26.COV2.S COVID-19 vaccine or a placebo.

The chain employs TRBV28 and TRBJ2-2; D may be TRBD2 (7 bases). Trimming left V 6 bases short and J 4 bases short, with 18 bases between. There are 16 residues in the CDR3. CDR1 and CDR2 (germline): MDHEN, SYDVKM. CDR3 amino acids: CASSLGGAVGTGELFF. The DNA for the CDR3 is TGTGCCAGCAGCTTGGGGGGGGCTGTAGGCACCGGGGAGCTGTTTTTT.

This chain uses TRBV10-3 with TRBJ2-3; 9 bases agree with TRBD1. The length of the CDR3 is 14 residues. V trimming: 6 bases; J trimming: 1 base; junction bases outside the gene matches: 2. Per the germline V gene, CDR1 is ENHRY and CDR2 is SYGVKD. The chain's CDR3 is CAIRWTGGTDTQYF. In nucleotides, the CDR3 is TGTGCCATCAGGTGGACAGGGGGCACAGATACGCAGTATTTT.

The chain combines TRBV13 with TRBJ1-2; D unresolved. Germline V gives CDR1 PRHDT, CDR2 FYEKMQ (reference sequence). Deletions cut 3 bases from V and 7 bases from J, with 9 bases between. This CDR3 spans 12 amino acids. CDR3 in amino acids: CASSFQRTGYTF. CDR3 DNA: TGTGCCAGCAGCTTCCAGAGGACTGGCTACACCTTC.

The chain combines TRBV4-3 with TRBJ2-1; 16 nucleotides align to TRBD2. Germline CDR1 is LGHNA and CDR2 is YSLEER. The CDR3 is made up of 19 amino acids. The ends lost 3 bases at V and 4 bases at J; junction bases unmatched: 9. The CDR3 is CASSQGTGTSGGVYNEQFF. The CDR3 nucleotides read TGCGCCAGCAGCCAGGGTACCGGGACTAGCGGGGGGGTTTACAATGAGCAGTTCTTC.

The chain has TRBV13 and TRBJ2-2; weak D call: TRBD2 (7 bases). The CDR3 is made up of 14 amino acids. Germline-derived CDR1 and CDR2 are PRHDT and FYEKMQ (reference sequence). The V end was cut by 5 bases, the J end by 6 bases, with 13 bases between. The CDR3 reads CASSLFGGPGELFF. CDR3 nucleotide sequence: TGTGCCAGCAGCCTTTTCGGGGGGCCCGGGGAGCTGTTTTTT.

The table lists this clone with a few counts. The chain is built from TRBV7-3 and TRBJ2-3; 12 bases align to TRBD2. Trimming cost V 2 bases and J 4 bases; bases outside gene matches: 4. This CDR3 region has 16 residues. CDR1 and CDR2 (germline): SGHTA, FQGTGA. CDR3 sequence reads: CASSLLAGGPADTQYF. The CDR3 DNA reads as TGTGCCAGCAGCTTACTAGCGGGGGGGCCCGCAGATACGCAGTATTTT. The full variable domain, with the rest looked up from reference TRBV7-3 and TRBJ2-3, is GAGVSQTPSNKVTEKGKYVELRCDPISGHTALYWYRQSLGQGPEFLIYFQGTGAADDSGLPNDRFFAVRPEGSVSTLKIQRTERGDSAVYLCASSLLAGGPADTQYFGPGTRLTVL.

The rearrangement links TRBV7-9 to TRBJ2-1, with D unresolved. The CDR3 is made up of 15 amino acids. Germline assignment: CDR1 SEHNR and CDR2 FQNEAQ (reference sequence). V was cut by 0 bases and J by 9 bases, with 15 bases left in between. In nucleotides, the CDR3 is TGTGCCAGCAGCTTAGCAGGGTGGCGAGGACCTGAGCAGTTCTTC. Translated: CASSLAGWRGPEQFF.

The rearrangement links TRBV28 to TRBJ2-7; 9 positions match TRBD1. With 5 bases clipped from V and 5 bases from J, the junction kept 13 bases outside the gene matches. Germline V gene sequence: CDR1 MDHEN, CDR2 SYDVKM. This CDR3 has 16 amino acids. This CDR3 is CASSLPGGQGLHEQYF. CDR3 DNA sequence: TGTGCCAGCAGTCTCCCGGGGGGACAGGGTCTTCACGAGCAGTACTTC. Using reference TRBV28 and TRBJ2-7 for the parts outside the CDR3, the full variable domain is DVKVTQSSRYLVKRTGEKVFLECVQDMDHENMFWYRQDPGLGLRLIYFSYDVKMKEKGDIPEGYSVSREKKERFSLILESASTNQTSMYLCASSLPGGQGLHEQYFGPGTRLTVT.

Here the CDR3 reads CASSRSSGSTDTQYF. CDR3 bases: TGTGCCAGCAGCCGTAGTAGCGGGTCCACAGATACGCAGTATTTT. The chain is built from TRBV14 and TRBJ2-3; 7 bases fit TRBD2. The CDR3 totals 15 residues. Per germline, CDR1 SGHDN and CDR2 FVKESK. Germline trimming cut 4 bases from V and 2 bases from J; bases unmatched to any gene: 6. The full variable domain, in which reference TRBV14 and TRBJ2-3 provide the parts outside the CDR3, is EAGVTQFPSHSVIEKGQTVTLRCDPISGHDNLYWYRRVMGKEIKFLLHFVKESKQDESGMPNNRFLAERTGGTYSTLKVQPAELEDSGVYFCASSRSSGSTDTQYFGPGTRLTVL.

The rearrangement links TRBV19 to TRBJ2-7, with no clear D. Looked up from germline, CDR1 is LNHDA and CDR2 is SQIVND (reference sequence). The CDR3 spans 13 residues. V lost 3 bases and J 1 base, leaving 7 bases between the germline ends. The CDR3, as DNA: TGTGCCAGTAGTATTACAGTTTCCTACGAGCAGTACTTC. Protein sequence: CASSITVSYEQYF.

This chain connects TRBV30 to TRBJ2-3, with 12 bases matching TRBD2. Per the germline V gene, CDR1 is GTSNPN and CDR2 is SVGIG (reference sequence). V gave up 3 bases and J gave up 2 bases; unmatched junction bases: 6. The CDR3 spans 16 residues. CDR3 nucleotide sequence: TGTGCCTGGAGGAAGGGACTAGCGGGCGACACAGATACGCAGTATTTT. Its translation: CAWRKGLAGDTDTQYF.

This clone occurred once. This chain links TRBV5-6 with TRBJ2-1, with D tentatively TRBD2 (7 bases). CDR3 length equals 13 residues. Germline CDR1 is SGHDT and CDR2 is YYEEEE. V lost 3 bases and J 5 bases, leaving 9 bases between the germline ends. The CDR3 DNA is TGTGCCAGCAGCTGGGGGGGGCACAATGAGCAGTTCTTC. Its protein is CASSWGGHNEQFF.

The chain is built from TRBV27 and TRBJ2-3; D unclear. Germline V lookup: CDR1 MNHEY, CDR2 SMNVEV (reference sequence). The CDR3 is made up of 14 amino acids. V shed 0 bases and J shed 2 bases, with 6 bases lying between them. The CDR3 DNA is TGTGCCAGCAGTTTATCCCAGGACACAGATACGCAGTATTTT. Encoded protein: CASSLSQDTDTQYF.

The V gene is TRBV10-3, the J gene TRBJ2-2, with TRBD2 as a possible D gene (5 bases). V was cut by 0 bases and J by 5 bases, with 7 bases left in between. Germline loops: CDR1 ENHRY, CDR2 SYGVKD. The CDR3 runs to 14 residues. CDR3 amino acids: CAISESSETGELFF. DNA for the CDR3: TGTGCCATCAGTGAGTCTAGCGAAACCGGGGAGCTGTTTTTT.

V gene TRBV28 combines with J gene TRBJ2-5, with 8 bases fitting TRBD1. Germline V CDR1 and CDR2: MDHEN, SYDVKM. V lost 4 bases, J lost 5 bases, and 9 bases stayed unmatched. This CDR3 has 15 residues. The CDR3 DNA reads TGTGCCAGCAGTTCAGCATCCAGGGGGCGTGAGACCCAGTACTTC. This sequence encodes CASSSASRGRETQYF.

The chain has TRBV6-5 and TRBJ1-5; a possible D gene is TRBD1 (5 bases). Trimming cost V 8 bases and J 6 bases, with 20 bases left between them. Germline V CDR1 and CDR2: MNHEY, SVGAGI. The CDR3 totals 15 residues. CDR3 in amino acids: CASQNSGGSGQPQHF. The CDR3 bases are TGTGCCAGCCAAAACAGTGGGGGGTCAGGTCAGCCCCAGCATTTT.

The chain carries TRBV3-1 (or the pseudogene TRBV3-2) and TRBJ2-5, with D unclear. The CDR3 has 13 residues. V lost 4 bases and J lost 3, with 9 bases in between. Germline CDR1 and CDR2: LGHDT and YNNKEL (reference sequence). The CDR3 region is CASSRPGEETQYF. The CDR3 DNA sequence: TGTGCCAGCAGCCGGCCGGGTGAAGAGACCCAGTACTTC.

The V call is TRBV10-3, the J call TRBJ2-1; TRBD2 agrees at 9 bases. The germline V gene encodes CDR1 ENHRY and CDR2 SYGVKD. The CDR3 sequence is 15 residues long. J gave up 4 bases and V 7 bases, and 8 bases lay outside the gene matches. DNA of the CDR3: TGTGCCATCAATGACCGACTAGCGGCTTACAATGAGCAGTTCTTC. Its protein is CAINDRLAAYNEQFF.

J is TRBJ2-1 and V is TRBV11-1; TRBD1 might be the D (6 bases). V lost 5 bases and J lost 7, with 15 bases in between. This CDR3 has 14 residues. Germline V gives CDR1 SGHAT, CDR2 FQDESV (reference sequence). Written as DNA, the CDR3 is TGTGCCAGCAGCCCCAGGACAGTTAGAAATGAGCAGTTCTTC. It specifies CASSPRTVRNEQFF.

V and J are TRBV28 and TRBJ2-5; 7 nucleotides match TRBD2. The CDR3 totals 15 residues. The germline V gene has CDR1 MDHEN and CDR2 SYDVKM. V shed 2 bases, J shed 2 bases, and the junction held 5 bases outside the gene matches. In DNA form, the CDR3 reads TGTGCCAGCAGTTTAGCGGGGGTAGTTCAAGAGACCCAGTACTTC. It specifies CASSLAGVVQETQYF.

A note on this clone: One end of the junction fails to match germline, which may point to a read error. The chain joins TRBV19 to TRBJ2-5; TRBD1 matches at 8 bases. Germline loops: CDR1 LNHDA, CDR2 SQIVND (reference sequence). The CDR3 has 16 amino acids. The CDR3 spells CASSIPGTGFQATQYF. DNA of the CDR3: TGTGCCAGTAGTATCCCCGGGACAGGCTTTCAAGCGACCCAGTACTTC.

The J gene is TRBJ2-3, the V gene TRBV28; D could derive from TRBD1 or TRBD2 (5 bases each). The V end lost 1 base, the J end lost 3 bases, and 20 bases lay between the germline ends. The CDR3 totals 18 residues. Germline assignment: CDR1 MDHEN and CDR2 SYDVKM. Written as DNA, the CDR3 is TGTGCCAGCAGTTTATACCCTACAGGAAAAGGGAGAACAGATACGCAGTATTTT. Translated: CASSLYPTGKGRTDTQYF.

V gene TRBV3-1 (or the pseudogene TRBV3-2) combines with J gene TRBJ1-1; 10 bases are a match to TRBD1. The V segment lost 4 bases and the J segment 5 bases; nucleotides outside the gene matches: 1. Germline values: CDR1 LGHDT, CDR2 YNNKEL (reference sequence). The CDR3 is made up of 13 amino acids. CDR3 DNA: TGTGCCAGCAGCCCGGGACAGGGGACTGAAGCTTTCTTT. Amino acids: CASSPGQGTEAFF.

The V gene is TRBV30, the J gene TRBJ2-7, with D perhaps given as TRBD1 or TRBD2 (5 bases each). From germline, CDR1 is GTSNPN and CDR2 SVGIG (reference sequence). The CDR3 is 14 residues long. The V end lost 2 bases, the J end lost 5 bases, and 16 bases lay between the germline ends. CDR3 nucleotides: TGTGCCTGGAGTCTCGGGACCCTTGAGGACGAGCAGTACTTC. Translated, it gives CAWSLGTLEDEQYF.

The J gene is TRBJ1-5, the V gene TRBV2, with TRBD1 matching 9 bases. The V segment lost 1 base and the J segment 0 bases; nucleotides outside the gene matches: 13. CDR1 SNHLY and CDR2 FYNNEI come from the germline V gene. This CDR3 spans 20 amino acids. The chain's CDR3 is CASSEGDRVRNPYSNQPQHF. The CDR3 DNA sequence: TGTGCCAGCAGTGAAGGGGACAGGGTACGGAATCCCTATAGCAATCAGCCCCAGCATTTT.

The rearrangement links TRBV19 to TRBJ1-1; tentative D call: TRBD1 (5 bases). The V end lost 4 bases, the J end lost 4 bases, and 7 bases lay between the germline ends. CDR3 length: 12 residues. The germline V gene encodes CDR1 LNHDA and CDR2 SQIVND (reference sequence). CDR3 bases: TGTGCCAGTAGTACAGGGATCACTGAAGCTTTCTTT. This sequence encodes CASSTGITEAFF.

The chain links TRBV7-9 to TRBJ1-1; no reliable D call. The CDR3 has 13 residues. The V end lost 1 base, the J end lost 1 base, and 4 bases lay between the germline ends. The germline V gene has CDR1 SEHNR and CDR2 FQNEAQ (reference sequence). The CDR3 sequence is CASSLGTNTEAFF. As DNA, the CDR3 is TGTGCCAGCAGCTTAGGCACGAACACTGAAGCTTTCTTT.

The CDR3 sequence is CASSDKDNGLNQPQHF. CDR3 sequence (DNA): TGTGCCAGCAGCGATAAGGACAACGGGCTCAATCAGCCCCAGCATTTT. This chain connects TRBV5-6 to TRBJ1-5, with D possibly being TRBD1 (5 bases). With 4 bases removed from V and 3 bases from J, the gap between germline ends came to 17 bases. The CDR3 consists of 16 residues. Germline V gives CDR1 SGHDT, CDR2 YYEEEE.

This clone was seen a single time. The chain has TRBV28 and TRBJ1-5; TRBD1 is a possible D gene (6 bases). This CDR3 has 15 amino acids. V was pared by 1 base and J by 6 bases, with 13 bases between. Germline-derived CDR1 and CDR2 are MDHEN and SYDVKM. CDR3 nucleotides: TGTGCCAGCAGTTTATATACAGGGTCGATTCAGCCCCAGCATTTT. Encoded protein: CASSLYTGSIQPQHF. Based on the CDR3 plus reference TRBV28 and TRBJ1-5, the full variable domain is DVKVTQSSRYLVKRTGEKVFLECVQDMDHENMFWYRQDPGLGLRLIYFSYDVKMKEKGDIPEGYSVSREKKERFSLILESASTNQTSMYLCASSLYTGSIQPQHFGDGTRLSIL.